This entry lists 10 T cell receptor beta chains sequenced from one sample in a study of memory CD4+ T cells and cytomegalovirus serostatus. Single viable CD3+CD4+CD8-CD45RO+ cells were sorted as the memory CD4+ T cells. Data came from immunoSEQ multiplex PCR; TCRdb stores just in-frame clones and leaves some out. The sample includes 45,000 to 50,000 clones, over 70% of them seen just once. Sequenced material: memory CD4+ T cells from blood. Source of these receptors: an adult in good health and CMV-seronegative.

The genes are TRBV9 and TRBJ2-3; 7 bases are shared with TRBD1. The CDR3 sequence is 17 residues long. CDR1 and CDR2 (germline): SGDLS, YYNGEE. V dropped 7 bases and J dropped 0; count of bases not matched to a gene: 14. The CDR3 reads CASAHGTGTASTDTQYF. The CDR3 DNA reads as TGTGCCAGCGCCCACGGAACCGGGACAGCTAGCACAGATACGCAGTATTTT.

V usage is TRBV30 and J usage is TRBJ2-3; the D gene is possibly TRBD1 (6 bases). The CDR3 sequence is 15 residues long. V lost 2 bases to trimming and J lost 1 base, with 13 bases between them. Germline V gene lookup returns CDR1 GTSNPN and CDR2 SVGIG (reference sequence). The CDR3 DNA sequence: TGTGCCTGGAGTCCCCAGGGGTCTCGCACAGATACGCAGTATTTT. Protein product: CAWSPQGSRTDTQYF.

The chain has TRBV5-4 and TRBJ2-6; no clear D. The CDR3 runs to 18 residues. The germline V gene has CDR1 SGHNT and CDR2 YYREEE (reference sequence). Trimming shortened V by 5 bases and J by 0 bases, and 18 bases separated the two germline ends. As DNA, the CDR3 is TGTGCCAGCAGGAGAGAGGTTGCCCTTAGCTCTGGGGCCAACGTCCTGACTTTC. Its protein product is CASRREVALSSGANVLTF. The entire variable domain, with the rest obtained from reference TRBV5-4 and TRBJ2-6, is as follows: ETGVTQSPTHLIKTRGQQVTLRCSSQSGHNTVSWYQQALGQGPQFIFQYYREEENGRGNFPPRFSGLQFPNYSSELNVNALELDDSALYLCASRREVALSSGANVLTFGAGSRLTVL.

The sample holds a few counts of this clone. The chain employs TRBV7-3 and TRBJ1-1; TRBD1 is a possible D gene (5 bases). CDR3 length equals 14 residues. Per the germline V gene, CDR1 is SGHTA and CDR2 is FQGTGA. The V end lost 8 bases, the J end lost 6 bases, and 19 bases lay between the germline ends. CDR3 residues: CASVVQGVKSEAFF. The CDR3 DNA reads as TGTGCCAGCGTGGTTCAGGGAGTGAAATCTGAAGCTTTCTTT.

The chain uses TRBV18 and TRBJ2-7, with D possibly matching TRBD1 (5 bases). Deletions cut 4 bases from V and 6 bases from J, with 7 bases between. The length of the CDR3 is 11 residues. Germline CDR1 reads KGHSH; CDR2 reads LQKENI. The CDR3 is CASSLDSEQYF. Written as DNA, the CDR3 is TGTGCCAGCTCACTCGACAGCGAGCAGTACTTC.

This clone showed up just once. The V call is TRBV7-2, the J call TRBJ2-5; D may be TRBD1 (6 bases). CDR3 length equals 15 residues. V dropped 6 bases and J dropped 2 bases, with 16 bases sitting between them. Looked up from germline, CDR1 is SGHTA and CDR2 is FQGNSA. CDR3 residues: CASSPTGYPQETQYF. The CDR3 DNA sequence: TGTGCCAGCAGTCCTACAGGGTATCCACAAGAGACCCAGTACTTC.

This chain uses TRBV29-1 with TRBJ2-5, with TRBD1 identical over 10 bases. V gave up 3 bases and J gave up 5 bases; unmatched junction bases: 6. The CDR3 runs 14 residues. Germline V gene sequence: CDR1 SQVTM, CDR2 ANQGSEA. As DNA, the CDR3 is TGCAGCGTTGAGTCGGGACAGGGGTGGGAGACCCAGTACTTC. It yields the protein CSVESGQGWETQYF.

V is TRBV4-1 and J is TRBJ1-3; D unresolved. The germline V gene has CDR1 MGHRA and CDR2 YSYEKL. V gave up 4 bases and J gave up 0 bases, with 13 bases separating them. The CDR3 is 16 amino acids. CDR3 DNA: TGCGCCAGCAGCCTCTCAGTAACGAGCTCTGGAAACACCATATATTTT. This encodes CASSLSVTSSGNTIYF.

CDR3 sequence: CASSSTAGQVYEQYF. Here the CDR3 DNA reads TGCGCCAGCAGCTCGACCGCGGGACAAGTCTACGAGCAGTACTTC. J is TRBJ2-7 and V is TRBV5-1; D may correspond to TRBD1 or TRBD2 (6 bases each). The CDR3 is 15 residues long. V was shortened by 3 bases and J by 3 bases, with 16 bases between the two germline ends. Germline loops: CDR1 SGHRS, CDR2 YFSETQ.

This clone came up a few times. V is TRBV4-1 and J is TRBJ1-2; D ambiguous. This CDR3 contains 15 residues. Deletions cut 0 bases from V and 8 bases from J, with 16 bases between. Germline lookup yields CDR1 MGHRA and CDR2 YSYEKL. CDR3 in DNA: TGCGCCAGCAGCCAAGATCGCGCCAGCAATGGGGGCTACACCTTC. The encoded protein is CASSQDRASNGGYTF.